A single sample gave rise to the 21 T cell receptor beta chains below, sequenced in a study of human thymus T cells. Some clones are missing from TCRdb's copy, which holds only in-frame ones; the method was immunoSEQ multiplex PCR. The table includes about 50,000 clones, approximately 95% detected once. The source material was blood. These receptors all come from a girl in the first two years of life with a congenital heart defect but otherwise immunologically healthy.

The CDR3 reads CASRPDRGLLSGTDTQYF. The CDR3 region has the DNA TGTGCCAGCAGGCCTGACAGGGGGCTACTTTCTGGAACAGATACGCAGTATTTT. The chain links TRBV27 to TRBJ2-3, with TRBD1 identical over 10 bases. Germline assignment: CDR1 MNHEY and CDR2 SMNVEV (reference sequence). CDR3 length: 18 amino acids. V gave up 6 bases and J gave up 3 bases; unmatched junction bases: 15.

The genes are TRBV4-1 and TRBJ1-5; D is unclear. V was pared by 1 base and J by 5 bases, with 6 bases between. Germline V gene lookup returns CDR1 MGHRA and CDR2 YSYEKL. The CDR3 is 13 amino acids. The CDR3 DNA is TGCGCCAGCAGCCAAGGAGGGTATCAGCCCCAGCATTTT. Its translation is CASSQGGYQPQHF.

The chain employs TRBV5-1 and TRBJ2-1, with D unresolved. Trimming removed 7 bases at V and 4 bases at J, with 6 bases between. Germline lookup yields CDR1 SGHRS and CDR2 YFSETQ. This CDR3 contains 11 residues. CDR3 nucleotide sequence: TGCGCCAGCGGCGAATACAATGAGCAGTTCTTC. As protein: CASGEYNEQFF.

The rearrangement joins TRBV14 to TRBJ1-3, with D unresolved. V was clipped by 4 bases and J by 4 bases, with 11 bases between them. This CDR3 comprises 14 residues. In germline, CDR1 is SGHDN, CDR2 FVKESK. Here the CDR3 reads CASSRAGLGNTIYF. As DNA, the CDR3 is TGTGCCAGCAGCCGAGCCGGCCTCGGAAACACCATATATTTT. The variable domain in full, completed from reference TRBV14 and TRBJ1-3, reads EAGVTQFPSHSVIEKGQTVTLRCDPISGHDNLYWYRRVMGKEIKFLLHFVKESKQDESGMPNNRFLAERTGGTYSTLKVQPAELEDSGVYFCASSRAGLGNTIYFGEGSWLTVV.

V and J are TRBV5-1 and TRBJ2-1; 10 bases agree with TRBD2. CDR3 length: 15 residues. Germline-derived CDR1 and CDR2 are SGHRS and YFSETQ. With V trimmed by 0 bases and J by 10 bases, 7 bases remained unmatched. This chain's CDR3 is CASSLVLAGVEEQFF. CDR3 nucleotide sequence: TGCGCCAGCAGCTTGGTTCTAGCGGGAGTTGAGGAGCAGTTCTTC.

This chain uses TRBV6-5 with TRBJ2-7; D is unresolved. The CDR3 contains 13 residues. V was cut by 8 bases and J by 0 bases, with 11 bases left in between. Germline CDR1 and CDR2: MNHEY and SVGAGI. The CDR3 reads CASESPNSYEQYF. The CDR3 bases are TGTGCCAGCGAGTCACCGAACTCCTACGAGCAGTACTTC.

The chain combines TRBV7-8 with TRBJ2-7; D gene unclear. V gave up 1 base and J gave up 0 bases, with 10 bases separating them. The CDR3 runs to 15 residues. Germline loops: CDR1 SGHVS, CDR2 FQNEAQ. The CDR3 spells CASSLESTSSYEQYF. CDR3 DNA: TGTGCCAGCAGCTTAGAGTCGACCAGCTCCTACGAGCAGTACTTC.

The chain employs TRBV11-2 and TRBJ2-3, with TRBD2 matching over 8 bases. This CDR3 contains 15 residues. The V segment lost 7 bases and the J segment 3 bases; nucleotides outside the gene matches: 9. Per germline, CDR1 SGHAT and CDR2 FQNNGV. Written as DNA, the CDR3 is TGTGCCAGCACCTTCGGGAGGGGTAAGACAGATACGCAGTATTTT. Translating gives CASTFGRGKTDTQYF.

The rearrangement joins TRBV7-9 to TRBJ2-5; the D call may be TRBD1 or TRBD2 (6 bases each). The CDR3 extends over 15 amino acids. V was clipped by 5 bases and J by 3 bases, with 16 bases between them. Germline values: CDR1 SEHNR, CDR2 FQNEAQ (reference sequence). CDR3 in DNA: TGTGCCAGCAGCCAAGGCCGGGGGCGGGAAGAGACCCAGTACTTC. Amino acid sequence: CASSQGRGREETQYF.

The chain combines TRBV27 with TRBJ2-7; TRBD2 agrees at 7 bases. The junction had 4 bases not matched to a gene; V was cut back by 5 bases and J by 0 bases. The CDR3 consists of 14 residues. CDR1 is MNHEY, CDR2 SMNVEV, per germline (reference sequence). The CDR3 coding sequence is TGTGCCAGCAGTACTAGCGTCCTCTCCTACGAGCAGTACTTC. Amino acids: CASSTSVLSYEQYF.

With regard to this clone: One end of the junction does not line up with germline, which may come from a read error. The genes are TRBV20-1 and TRBJ1-1, with D maybe TRBD1 (5 bases). The CDR3 runs to 11 residues. Looked up from germline, CDR1 is DFQATT and CDR2 is SNEGSKA (reference sequence). CDR3: CSARGDYEAFF. The CDR3 DNA reads TGCAGTGCGAGAGGGGATTATGAAGCTTTCTTT.

A single count supports this clone. In DNA, the CDR3 is TGTGCCAGGTGGATATCACAGGGGCGTTGTTACGAGCAGTACTTC. Its translation is CARWISQGRCYEQYF. The J gene is TRBJ2-7, the V gene TRBV19, with 7 bases that match TRBD1. Trimming at V came to 9 bases and at J to 4 bases, leaving 15 bases not matched to a gene. The CDR3 sequence is 15 residues long. From germline, CDR1 is LNHDA and CDR2 SQIVND (reference sequence).

Only a few counts were recorded for this clone. V and J are TRBV2 and TRBJ1-5; the D is unclear. With 8 bases removed from V and 6 bases from J, the gap between germline ends came to 14 bases. CDR1 and CDR2 from the germline V gene are SNHLY and FYNNEI. CDR3 size: 13 residues. CDR3 region: CASAVGGVQPQHF. CDR3 nucleotide sequence: TGTGCCAGCGCCGTGGGTGGGGTTCAGCCCCAGCATTTT. Full variable domain (outside the CDR3, taken from reference TRBV2 and TRBJ1-5): EPEVTQTPSHQVTQMGQEVILRCVPISNHLYFYWYRQILGQKVEFLVSFYNNEISEKSEIFDDQFSVERPDGSNFTLKIRSTKLEDSAMYFCASAVGGVQPQHFGDGTRLSIL.

The chain combines TRBV5-4 with TRBJ2-3; TRBD2 aligns across 7 bases. Losses at the gene ends were 4 bases for V and 1 base for J; bases not matched to a gene: 6. The germline CDR1 and CDR2 sequences are SGHNT and YYREEE (reference sequence). The CDR3 extends over 15 amino acids. CDR3 sequence: CASSPAGVRTDTQYF. CDR3 nucleotide sequence: TGTGCCAGCAGCCCCGCGGGAGTACGCACAGATACGCAGTATTTT.

The V and J genes are TRBV29-1 and TRBJ2-1; possible D gene TRBD2, 6 bases. V was trimmed by 8 bases and J by 2 bases, leaving 13 bases between them. Germline lookup yields CDR1 SQVTM and CDR2 ANQGSEA. CDR3 length: 13 residues. The CDR3 spells CSIRPSAYNEQFF. DNA of the CDR3: TGCAGCATCAGGCCTAGCGCCTACAATGAGCAGTTCTTC.

The rearrangement joins TRBV18 to TRBJ2-5; TRBD2 matches at 10 bases. CDR1 KGHSH and CDR2 LQKENI come from the germline V gene. The V gene end was trimmed by 2 bases and the J gene end by 4 bases; junction bases not matched to a gene: 1. CDR3 length: 14 amino acids. DNA of the CDR3: TGTGCCAGCTCACCAACTAGCGGGGCAGAGACCCAGTACTTC. Residues: CASSPTSGAETQYF. The whole variable domain, filled in from reference TRBV18 and TRBJ2-5, reads NAGVMQNPRHLVRRRGQEARLRCSPMKGHSHVYWYRQLPEEGLKFMVYLQKENIIDESGMPKERFSAEFPKEGPSILRIQQVVRGDSAAYFCASSPTSGAETQYFGPGTRLLVL.

The genes are TRBV4-1 and TRBJ2-5, with D hard to call. CDR3 length: 13 residues. The germline V gene has CDR1 MGHRA and CDR2 YSYEKL. The V end was cut by 1 base, the J end by 4 bases, with 7 bases between. The CDR3, as DNA: TGCGCCAGCAGCCAAGCTATCACAGAGACCCAGTACTTC. Translation: CASSQAITETQYF.

J is TRBJ1-2 and V is TRBV5-4; D gene uncertain. Germline V gene data show CDR1 as SGHNT and CDR2 as YYREEE (reference sequence). This CDR3 region has 13 residues. Trimming pared 3 bases from V and 2 bases from J, leaving 8 bases between. Written as DNA, the CDR3 is TGTGCCAGCAGCTATCGGGGAAACTATGGCTACACCTTC. Residues: CASSYRGNYGYTF.

The CDR3 loop reads CASSGRSGTSGSHTGELFF. Written as DNA, the CDR3 is TGTGCCAGCAGTGGGAGGTCCGGGACTAGCGGGAGTCACACCGGGGAGCTGTTTTTT. The chain is built from TRBV7-3 and TRBJ2-2; 14 nucleotides agree with TRBD2. Trimming cost V 6 bases and J 3 bases; bases outside gene matches: 12. The CDR3 extends over 19 amino acids. The V gene's germline CDR1 is SGHTA and CDR2 FQGTGA.

The chain's CDR3 is CASSQDGGDYEQYF. The DNA for the CDR3 is TGCGCCAGCAGCCAAGATGGGGGAGACTACGAGCAGTACTTC. The chain is built from TRBV4-1 and TRBJ2-7; D is possibly TRBD1 or TRBD2 (5 bases each). Germline V CDR1 and CDR2: MGHRA, YSYEKL. V was trimmed by 0 bases and J by 3 bases, leaving 9 bases between them. The CDR3 is 14 residues long.

The V gene is TRBV4-1, the J gene TRBJ2-2, with TRBD2 matching over 15 bases. CDR1 MGHRA and CDR2 YSYEKL come from the germline V gene. V dropped 3 bases and J dropped 5; count of bases not matched to a gene: 7. The CDR3 length is 18 residues. The CDR3 nucleotides are TGCGCCAGCAGCCATCGGACTAGCGGGAGGGCCAGGACCGGGGAGCTGTTTTTT. Amino acids: CASSHRTSGRARTGELFF.